This TCR beta chain originates from a study of response to subunit inactivated influenza vaccine. Notes on the study in general: Authors suggested few new T cells are recruited by each seasonal influenza vaccination.

Notes on this clonotype: Its antigen remains unknown.

One entry per CDR3 protein results from TCRdb running MiXCR on the RT-PCR reads. The sample includes some 500,000 distinct CDR3 sequences, about 15% of them seen just once. The origin of this receptor is a man aged 45 to 70 who received an inactivated influenza vaccine. Sequencing was performed on CD4+ T cells sorted from PBMCs, taken 23 to 25 months after vaccination.

CDR3 DNA: TGTGCCAGCAGAGGCGGGATGGGCCGGACAGAGACCCAGTACTTC. Protein product: CASRGGMGRTETQYF. The chain joins TRBV6-1 to TRBJ2-5, with D possibly matching TRBD2 (6 bases). There are 15 residues in the CDR3. In germline, CDR1 is MNHNS, CDR2 SASEGT. V lost 6 bases, J lost 4 bases, and 18 bases lay in between.